Presented here are 5 T cell receptor beta chains from one specimen sequenced in a study of T cell responses to AZD1222 COVID-19 vaccine. Assay: immunoSEQ multiplex PCR; the TCRdb copy retains only in-frame clones and omits some. Here the sample spans some 150,000 clones, around 89% being singletons. This sample comprised peripheral blood, obtained on day 0 of AZD1222 vaccination. The receptors were sampled from an adult in good health.

The rearrangement links TRBV7-2 to TRBJ1-6; TRBD1 matches at 9 bases. V dropped 7 bases and J dropped 8; count of bases not matched to a gene: 6. Germline V gives CDR1 SGHTA, CDR2 FQGNSA. CDR3 length: 14 residues. The CDR3 nucleotides read TGTGCCAGCAAATCGGACAGGGGCTATTCACCCCTCCACTTT. Its protein is CASKSDRGYSPLHF.

V is TRBV6-4 and J is TRBJ2-7; D perhaps matches TRBD1 (5 bases). The germline gives CDR1 MRHNA, CDR2 SNTAGT. Trimming left V 3 bases short and J 6 bases short, with 12 bases between. The CDR3 length is 13 residues. The CDR3 is CASSEDQGGEQYF. The CDR3 DNA reads as TGTGCCAGCAGTGAGGATCAGGGCGGCGAGCAGTACTTC.

This chain connects TRBV11-3 to TRBJ2-2, with unresolved D. Germline V lookup: CDR1 SGHNT, CDR2 YENEEA. The CDR3 runs to 13 residues. The V and J ends lost 5 bases and 4 bases respectively, with 8 bases between them. The CDR3 protein is CASSRISTGELFF. The CDR3 region has the DNA TGTGCCAGCAGCCGCATTAGCACCGGGGAGCTGTTTTTT. The full variable domain, rest sourced from reference TRBV11-3 and TRBJ2-2, is EAGVVQSPRYKIIEKKQPVAFWCNPISGHNTLYWYLQNLGQGPELLIRYENEEAVDDSQLPKDRFSAERLKGVDSTLKIQPAELGDSAVYLCASSRISTGELFFGEGSRLTVL.

CDR3 loop: CASSGWTRPSSYNEQFF. The CDR3 coding sequence is TGCGCCAGCAGCGGCTGGACGCGACCGAGCTCCTACAATGAGCAGTTCTTC. J is TRBJ2-1 and V is TRBV5-1; unclear D gene. The CDR3 is made up of 17 amino acids. The germline gives CDR1 SGHRS, CDR2 YFSETQ. V gave up 4 bases and J gave up 0 bases, with 17 bases separating them.

This clone has only a few counts. The chain combines TRBV4-1 with TRBJ1-2; tentative D call: TRBD1 (6 bases). CDR3 size: 17 residues. CDR1 and CDR2 (germline): MGHRA, YSYEKL. V was trimmed by 0 bases and J by 4 bases, leaving 18 bases between them. The CDR3 bases are TGCGCCAGCAGCCAAGAAGTGGGACAACAGCCGGGCTATGGCTACACCTTC. This codes for CASSQEVGQQPGYGYTF.